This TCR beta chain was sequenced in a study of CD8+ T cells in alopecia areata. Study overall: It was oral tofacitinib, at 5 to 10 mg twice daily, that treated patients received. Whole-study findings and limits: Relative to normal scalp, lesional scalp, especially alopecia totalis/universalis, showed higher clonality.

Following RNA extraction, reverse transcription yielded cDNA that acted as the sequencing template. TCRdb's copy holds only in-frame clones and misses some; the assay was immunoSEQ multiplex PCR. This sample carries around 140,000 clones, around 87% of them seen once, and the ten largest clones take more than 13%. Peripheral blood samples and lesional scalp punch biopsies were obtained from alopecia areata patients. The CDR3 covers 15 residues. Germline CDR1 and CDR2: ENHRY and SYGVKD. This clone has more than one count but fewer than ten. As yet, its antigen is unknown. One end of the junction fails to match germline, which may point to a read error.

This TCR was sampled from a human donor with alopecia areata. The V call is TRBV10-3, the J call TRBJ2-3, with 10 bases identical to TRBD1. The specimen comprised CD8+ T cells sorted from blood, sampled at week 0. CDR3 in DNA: TGTGCCAGCAGTGAAGAGACAGGGGGCGCAGATACGCAGTATTTT. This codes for CASSEETGGADTQYF.